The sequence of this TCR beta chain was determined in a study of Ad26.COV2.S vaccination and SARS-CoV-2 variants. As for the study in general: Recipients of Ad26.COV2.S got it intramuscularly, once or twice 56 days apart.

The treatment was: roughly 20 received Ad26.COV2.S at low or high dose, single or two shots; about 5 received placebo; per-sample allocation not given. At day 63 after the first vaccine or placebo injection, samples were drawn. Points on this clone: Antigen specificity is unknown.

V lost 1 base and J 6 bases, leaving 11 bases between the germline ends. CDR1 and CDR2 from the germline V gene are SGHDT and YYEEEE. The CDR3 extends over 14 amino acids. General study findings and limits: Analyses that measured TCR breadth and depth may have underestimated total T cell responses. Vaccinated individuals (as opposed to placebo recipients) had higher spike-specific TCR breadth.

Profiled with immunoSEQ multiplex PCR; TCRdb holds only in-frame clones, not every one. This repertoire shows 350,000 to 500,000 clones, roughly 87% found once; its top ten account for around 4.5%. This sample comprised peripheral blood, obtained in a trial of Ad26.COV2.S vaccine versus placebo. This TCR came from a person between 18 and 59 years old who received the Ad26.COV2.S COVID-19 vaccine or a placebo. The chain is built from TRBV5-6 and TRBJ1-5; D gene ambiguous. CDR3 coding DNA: TGTGCCAGCAGCTTGACCCCCTGGGGTCAGCCCCAGCATTTT. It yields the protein CASSLTPWGQPQHF.